This paragraph covers one T cell receptor beta chain sequence. The data were taken from a study of CD8 T cells in Susac syndrome. It was with random hexamers that about 0.45 to 1 ug RNA was reverse transcribed. TCRdb independently ran MiXCR on the immunoSEQ multiplex PCR reads; one entry per CDR3 protein. Among some 170,000 distinct CDR3 sequences listed, just over 90% were seen once. Controls matched for age and sex were healthy donors. TEMRA cells were enriched by FACS, and CD4+ and CD8+ T cells were negatively isolated. This CDR3 comprises 13 residues. Trimming cost V 6 bases and J 7 bases; bases outside gene matches: 8. Germline V gives CDR1 LNHDA, CDR2 SQIVND (reference sequence).

V gene TRBV19 combines with J gene TRBJ2-5, with 7 nucleotides matching TRBD2. Input material: CD4+ T cells from PBMCs. The TCR was taken from a human donor in good health. The CDR3 loop is CASRQLGEGTQYF. CDR3 bases: TGTGCCAGTAGACAGCTGGGGGAGGGGACCCAGTACTTC. The variable domain in full, with the rest retrieved from reference TRBV19 and TRBJ2-5, is DGGITQSPKYLFRKEGQNVTLSCEQNLNHDAMYWYRQDPGQGLRLIYYSQIVNDFQKGDIAEGYSVSREKKESFPLTVTSAQKNPTAFYLCASRQLGEGTQYFGPGTRLLVL.